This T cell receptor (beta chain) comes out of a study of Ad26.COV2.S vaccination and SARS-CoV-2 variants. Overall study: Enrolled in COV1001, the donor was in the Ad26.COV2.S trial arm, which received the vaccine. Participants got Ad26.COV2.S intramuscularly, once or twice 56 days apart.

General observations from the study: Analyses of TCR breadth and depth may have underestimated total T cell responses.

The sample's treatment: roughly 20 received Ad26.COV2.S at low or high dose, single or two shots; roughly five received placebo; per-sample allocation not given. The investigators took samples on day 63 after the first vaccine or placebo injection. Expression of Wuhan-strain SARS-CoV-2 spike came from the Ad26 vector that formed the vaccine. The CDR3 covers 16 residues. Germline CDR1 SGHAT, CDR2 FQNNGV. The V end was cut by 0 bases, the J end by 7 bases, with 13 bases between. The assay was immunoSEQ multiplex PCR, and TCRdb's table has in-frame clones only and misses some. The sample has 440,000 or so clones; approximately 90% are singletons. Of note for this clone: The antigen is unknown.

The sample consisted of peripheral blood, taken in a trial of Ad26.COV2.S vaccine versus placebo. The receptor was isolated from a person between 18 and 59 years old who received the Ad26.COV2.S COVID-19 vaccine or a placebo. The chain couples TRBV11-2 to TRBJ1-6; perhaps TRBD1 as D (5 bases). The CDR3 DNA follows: TGTGCCAGCAGCTTAGAGACAGCCCCGAGGAATTCACCCCTCCACTTT. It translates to CASSLETAPRNSPLHF.